This T cell receptor beta chain originates from a study of blood T cell repertoires in COVID-19. As for the study in general: From the United States, Italy and Spain came samples of acute and convalescent COVID-19. Sample material is recorded as cDNA or gDNA derived from T cells, B-cell-depleted T cells, or PBMCs.

CDR3 length: 16 amino acids. The V and J ends lost 4 bases and 1 base, in that order; junction bases with no gene match: 7. CDR1 and CDR2 (germline): LGHDT, YNNKEL (reference sequence). In the original processing: The authors estimated nucleated cell counts from reference gene primer amplification. Profiling relied on immunoSEQ multiplex PCR, and the TCRdb table lists in-frame clones only, not all of them. V and J calls and clone size are as listed in that table; D and trimming were resolved from the DNA. The profile shows fewer than 300,000 clones, roughly 85% of them singletons. The sequenced sample was peripheral blood. This receptor was obtained from a young woman with acute or convalescent COVID-19. The rearrangement links TRBV3-1 (or the pseudogene TRBV3-2) to TRBJ1-1, with 9 bases aligning to TRBD1. The CDR3 DNA reads as TGTGCCAGCAGCCGAACATCGACAGGGGGGAACACTGAAGCTTTCTTT. Translating gives CASSRTSTGGNTEAFF.